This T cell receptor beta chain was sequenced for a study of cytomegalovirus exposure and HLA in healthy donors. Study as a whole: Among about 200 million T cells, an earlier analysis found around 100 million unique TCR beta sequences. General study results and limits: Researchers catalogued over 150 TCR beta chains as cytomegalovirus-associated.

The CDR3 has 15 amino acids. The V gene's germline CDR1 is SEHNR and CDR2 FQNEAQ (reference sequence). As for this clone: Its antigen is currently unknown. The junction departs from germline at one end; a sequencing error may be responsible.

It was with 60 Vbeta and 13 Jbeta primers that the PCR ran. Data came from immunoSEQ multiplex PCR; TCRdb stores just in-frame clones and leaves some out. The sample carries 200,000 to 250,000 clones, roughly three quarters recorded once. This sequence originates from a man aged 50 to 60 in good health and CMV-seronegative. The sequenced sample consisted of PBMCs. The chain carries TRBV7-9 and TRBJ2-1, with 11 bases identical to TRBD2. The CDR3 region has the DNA TGTGCCAGCAGCGAAACTAGCGGGAGAATGAATGGGCAGTTCTTC. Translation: CASSETSGRMNGQFF.